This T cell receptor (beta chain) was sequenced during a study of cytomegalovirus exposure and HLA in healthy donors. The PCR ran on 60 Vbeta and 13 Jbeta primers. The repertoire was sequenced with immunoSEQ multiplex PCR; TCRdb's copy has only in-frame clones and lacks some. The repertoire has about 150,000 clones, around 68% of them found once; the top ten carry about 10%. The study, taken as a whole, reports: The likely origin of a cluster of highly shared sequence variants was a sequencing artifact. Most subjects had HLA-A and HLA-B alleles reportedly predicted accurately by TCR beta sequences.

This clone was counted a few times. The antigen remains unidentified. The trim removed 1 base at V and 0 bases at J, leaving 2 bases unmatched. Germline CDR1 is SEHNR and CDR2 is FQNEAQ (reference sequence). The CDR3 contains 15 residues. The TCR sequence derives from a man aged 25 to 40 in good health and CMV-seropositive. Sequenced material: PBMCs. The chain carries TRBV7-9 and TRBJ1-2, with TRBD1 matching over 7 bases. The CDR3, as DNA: TGTGCCAGCAGCTTAGGGGACAGACCTAACTATGGCTACACCTTC. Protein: CASSLGDRPNYGYTF. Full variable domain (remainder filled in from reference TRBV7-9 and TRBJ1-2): DTGVSQNPRHKITKRGQNVTFRCDPISEHNRLYWYRQTLGQGPEFLTYFQNEAQLEKSRLLSDRFSAERPKGSFSTLEIQRTEQGDSAMYLCASSLGDRPNYGYTFGSGTRLTVV.